The rows below give T cell receptor beta chains drawn from one sample of a study of OX40 agonist ivuxolimab in advanced cancers. The repertoire was sequenced with immunoSEQ multiplex PCR; TCRdb's copy has only in-frame clones and lacks some. This table holds tens of thousands of clones, roughly nine tenths found once. The sequences come from CD4+ or CD8+ T cells sorted from blood, collected in a trial of the OX40 agonist ivuxolimab. Source of these receptors: an adult with an advanced solid tumor such as melanoma, head and neck, liver or kidney cancer. Both conserved end residues are part of each CDR3. The D gene is left open where the match is weak. Size is omitted from some rows. Given values are once, few, many or a class for expanded clones.

>TRBJ1-5|NA|NA|TRBV4-1
CASSQGQSNQPQHF
TGCGCCAGCAGCCAAGGCCAGAGCAATCAGCCCCAGCATTTT
>TRBJ2-5|TRBD1|NA|TRBV23-1
CASSQPGGEVMGEETQYF
TGCGCCAGCAGCCAACCAGGGGGCGAAGTAATGGGTGAAGAGACCCAGTACTTC
>TRBJ1-6|TRBD1|NA|TRBV6-1
CASSGGQGWNSPLHF
TGTGCCAGCAGTGGAGGACAGGGATGGAATTCACCCCTCCACTTT
>TRBJ2-7|NA|NA|TRBV10-3
CAISESLVGGKAYEQYF
TGTGCCATCAGTGAGTCGTTAGTTGGTGGTAAAGCCTACGAGCAGTACTTC
>TRBJ1-2|NA|NA|TRBV28
CASSSGASFYGYTF
TGTGCCAGCAGCTCCGGGGCTAGCTTCTATGGCTACACCTTC
>TRBJ2-4|NA|NA|TRBV5-4
CASSARDSRWEDIQYF
TGTGCCAGCAGCGCCCGGGACAGCCGATGGGAGGACATTCAGTACTTC
>TRBJ2-5|NA|NA|TRBV7-8
CASSLGQAETQYF
TGTGCCAGCAGCTTAGGGCAGGCAGAGACCCAGTACTTC
>TRBJ1-2|NA|NA|TRBV5-5
CASSFTGSDYGYTF
TGTGCCAGCAGCTTTACAGGATCTGACTATGGCTACACCTTC
>TRBJ2-5|NA|NA|TRBV6-6
CASKEDPAQETQYF
TGTGCCAGCAAGGAGGATCCCGCGCAAGAGACCCAGTACTTC
>TRBJ1-2|NA|NA|TRBV27
CASSLNRDIRRAAF
TGTGCCAGCAGTTTAAACCGGGACATTAGGCGGGCCGCTTTC
>TRBJ2-3|NA|NA|TRBV28
CASSFPFREDTQYF
TGTGCCAGCAGTTTCCCCTTTAGGGAAGATACGCAGTATTTT
>TRBJ2-3|NA|NA|TRBV7-9
CASSSTASTDTQYF
TGTGCCAGCAGCTCGACAGCTAGCACAGATACGCAGTATTTT
>TRBJ1-3|NA|NA|TRBV20-1
CAGGGNTIYF
TGCGCCGGAGGGGGAAACACCATATATTTT
>TRBJ1-1|NA|NA|TRBV5-6
CASSLGGGTEAFF
TGTGCCAGCAGCTTGGGAGGGGGTACTGAAGCTTTCTTT
>TRBJ1-1|TRBD1|NA|TRBV11-2
CASTSGGGWNTEAFF
TGTGCCAGCACCTCAGGGGGGGGGTGGAACACTGAAGCTTTCTTT
>TRBJ2-1|TRBD2|once|TRBV5-8
CASSLGLAGYNEQFF
TGTGCCAGCAGCTTAGGGCTAGCGGGATACAATGAGCAGTTCTTC
>TRBJ1-5|NA|NA|TRBV5-2
CASSRNGQANQPQHF
TGTGCCAGCAGCCGGAACGGACAGGCAAATCAGCCCCAGCATTTT
>TRBJ2-7|TRBD2|NA|TRBV4-1
CASSQGSRGAYEQYF
TGCGCCAGCAGCCAAGGCTCCCGGGGGGCCTACGAGCAGTACTTC
>TRBJ2-7|NA|NA|TRBV10-1
CASSVAAGRGYEQYF
TGCGCCAGCAGTGTCGCAGCGGGCCGGGGCTACGAGCAGTACTTC
>TRBJ2-3|TRBD1|once|TRBV11-2
CASSPRTGEDTQYF
TGTGCCAGCAGCCCTCGGACAGGGGAAGATACGCAGTATTTT
>TRBJ2-1|NA|NA|TRBV11-2
CASSLPYRTRRFNEQFF
TGTGCCAGCAGCTTACCCTATCGGACAAGGAGGTTCAATGAGCAGTTCTTC
>TRBJ2-6|TRBD1|NA|TRBV7-9
CASSFWGQGPPGANVLTF
TGTGCCAGCAGCTTTTGGGGACAGGGGCCACCTGGGGCCAACGTCCTGACTTTC